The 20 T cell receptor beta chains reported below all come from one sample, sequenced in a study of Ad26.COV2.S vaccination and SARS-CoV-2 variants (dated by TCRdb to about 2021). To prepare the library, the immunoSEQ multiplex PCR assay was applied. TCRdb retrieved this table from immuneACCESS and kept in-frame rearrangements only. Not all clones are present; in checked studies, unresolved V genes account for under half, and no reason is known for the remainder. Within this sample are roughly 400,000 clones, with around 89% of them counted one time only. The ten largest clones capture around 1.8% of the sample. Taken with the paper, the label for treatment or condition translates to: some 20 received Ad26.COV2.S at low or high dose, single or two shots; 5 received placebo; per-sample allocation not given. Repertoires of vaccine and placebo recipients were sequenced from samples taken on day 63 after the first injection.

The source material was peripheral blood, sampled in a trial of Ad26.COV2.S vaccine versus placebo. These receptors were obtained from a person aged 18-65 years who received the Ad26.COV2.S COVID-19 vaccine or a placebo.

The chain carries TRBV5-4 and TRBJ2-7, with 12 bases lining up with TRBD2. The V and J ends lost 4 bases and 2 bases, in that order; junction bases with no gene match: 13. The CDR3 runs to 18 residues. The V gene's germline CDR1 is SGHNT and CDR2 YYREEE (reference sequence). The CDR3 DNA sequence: TGTGCCAGCAGCCCTAGACAGAGACTAGCGGGAGCGCCCTACGAGCAGTACTTC. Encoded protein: CASSPRQRLAGAPYEQYF.

CDR3 DNA: TGCGCCAGCAGTGAAACACCGTCGGGCGGGAGGGCCTACGAGCAGTACTTC. This sequence encodes CASSETPSGGRAYEQYF. The chain links TRBV10-2 to TRBJ2-7; TRBD2 matches at 9 bases. The germline CDR1 and CDR2 sequences are WSHSY and SAAADI. The CDR3 has 17 amino acids. Germline trimming cut 3 bases from V and 2 bases from J; bases unmatched to any gene: 11.

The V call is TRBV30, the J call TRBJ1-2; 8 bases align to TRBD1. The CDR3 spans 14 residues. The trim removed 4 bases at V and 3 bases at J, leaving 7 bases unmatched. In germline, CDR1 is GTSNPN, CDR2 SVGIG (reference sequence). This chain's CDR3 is CAWTRQGAYYGYTF. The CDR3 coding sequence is TGTGCCTGGACGCGCCAGGGGGCCTACTATGGCTACACCTTC.

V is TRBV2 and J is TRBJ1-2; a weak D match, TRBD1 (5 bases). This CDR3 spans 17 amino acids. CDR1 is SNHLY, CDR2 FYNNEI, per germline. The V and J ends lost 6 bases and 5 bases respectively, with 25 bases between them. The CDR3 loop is CASSADRNLPPGYGYTF. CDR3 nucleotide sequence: TGTGCCAGCAGCGCTGACAGAAACCTACCCCCTGGGTATGGCTACACCTTC.

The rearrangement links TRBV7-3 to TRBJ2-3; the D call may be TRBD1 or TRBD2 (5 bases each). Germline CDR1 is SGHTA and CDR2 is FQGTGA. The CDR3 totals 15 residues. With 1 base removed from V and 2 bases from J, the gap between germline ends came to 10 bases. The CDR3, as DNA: TGTGCCAGCAGCTTAATGGGGGAACCCACAGATACGCAGTATTTT. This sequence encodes CASSLMGEPTDTQYF.

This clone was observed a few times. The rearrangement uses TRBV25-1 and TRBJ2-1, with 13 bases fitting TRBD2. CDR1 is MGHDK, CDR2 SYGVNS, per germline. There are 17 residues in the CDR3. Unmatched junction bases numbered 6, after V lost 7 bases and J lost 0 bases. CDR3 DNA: TGTGCCAGCACTGGCGGACTAGCGGGAGCCTCCTACAATGAGCAGTTCTTC. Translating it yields CASTGGLAGASYNEQFF. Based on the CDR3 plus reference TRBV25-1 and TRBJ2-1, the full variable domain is EADIYQTPRYLVIGTGKKITLECSQTMGHDKMYWYQQDPGMELHLIHYSYGVNSTEKGDLSSESTVSRIRTEHFPLTLESARPSHTSQYLCASTGGLAGASYNEQFFGPGTRLTVL.

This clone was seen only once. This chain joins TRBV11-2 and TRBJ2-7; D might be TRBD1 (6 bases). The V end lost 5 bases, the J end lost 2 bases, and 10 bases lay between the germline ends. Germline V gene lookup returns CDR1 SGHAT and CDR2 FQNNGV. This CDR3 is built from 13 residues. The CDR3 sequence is CASSADRAYEQYF. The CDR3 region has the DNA TGTGCCAGCAGCGCGGACAGAGCCTACGAGCAGTACTTC.

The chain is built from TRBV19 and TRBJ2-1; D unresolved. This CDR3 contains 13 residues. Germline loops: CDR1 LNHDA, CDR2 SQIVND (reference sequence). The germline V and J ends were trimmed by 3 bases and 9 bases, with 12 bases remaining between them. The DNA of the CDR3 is TGTGCCAGTAGTATTTACGCCGCCTCTGAGCAGTTCTTC. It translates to CASSIYAASEQFF.

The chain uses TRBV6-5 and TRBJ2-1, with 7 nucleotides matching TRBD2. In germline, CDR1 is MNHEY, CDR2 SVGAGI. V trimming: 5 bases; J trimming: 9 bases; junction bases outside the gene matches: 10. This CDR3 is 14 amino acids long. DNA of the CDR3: TGTGCCAGCAGTCCCCGGGGAGGGATAAGTGAGCAGTTCTTC. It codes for CASSPRGGISEQFF.

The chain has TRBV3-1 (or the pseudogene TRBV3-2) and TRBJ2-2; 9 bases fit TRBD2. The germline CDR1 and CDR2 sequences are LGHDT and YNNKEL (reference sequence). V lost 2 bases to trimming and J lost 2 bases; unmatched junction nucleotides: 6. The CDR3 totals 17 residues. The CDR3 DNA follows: TGTGCCAGCAGCCAACGGCGCGGGAGGGCCAACACCGGGGAGCTGTTTTTT. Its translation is CASSQRRGRANTGELFF.

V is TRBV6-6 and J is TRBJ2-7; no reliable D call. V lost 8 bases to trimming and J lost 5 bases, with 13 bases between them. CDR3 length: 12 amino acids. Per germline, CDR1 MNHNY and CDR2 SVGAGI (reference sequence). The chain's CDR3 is CASRSNPDEQYF. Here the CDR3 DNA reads TGTGCCAGCCGGAGCAATCCCGACGAGCAGTACTTC.

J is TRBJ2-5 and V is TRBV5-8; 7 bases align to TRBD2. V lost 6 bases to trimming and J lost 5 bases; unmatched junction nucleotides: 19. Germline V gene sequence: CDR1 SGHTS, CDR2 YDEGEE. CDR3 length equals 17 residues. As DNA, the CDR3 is TGTGCCAGCACCAACGGCCAGATCGGGGGGATCGGGGAGACCCAGTACTTC. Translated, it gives CASTNGQIGGIGETQYF.

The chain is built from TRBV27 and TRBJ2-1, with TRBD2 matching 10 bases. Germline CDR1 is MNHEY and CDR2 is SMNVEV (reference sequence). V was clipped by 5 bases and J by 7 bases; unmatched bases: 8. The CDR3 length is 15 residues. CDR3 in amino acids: CASSPPSGRTNEQFF. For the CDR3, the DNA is TGTGCCAGCAGTCCACCTAGCGGGAGAACGAATGAGCAGTTCTTC.

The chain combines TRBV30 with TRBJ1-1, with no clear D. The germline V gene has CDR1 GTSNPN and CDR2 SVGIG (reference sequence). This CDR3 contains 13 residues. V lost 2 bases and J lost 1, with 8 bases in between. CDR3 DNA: TGTGCCTGGAGTCAAACCCAGAACACTGAAGCTTTCTTT. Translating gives CAWSQTQNTEAFF.

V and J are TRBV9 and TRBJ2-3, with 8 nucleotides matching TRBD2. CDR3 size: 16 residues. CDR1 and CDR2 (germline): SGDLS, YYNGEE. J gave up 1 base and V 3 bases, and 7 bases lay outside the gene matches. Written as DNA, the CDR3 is TGTGCCAGCAGCGCTTCACTAGCGGCTCGCACAGATACGCAGTATTTT. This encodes CASSASLAARTDTQYF.

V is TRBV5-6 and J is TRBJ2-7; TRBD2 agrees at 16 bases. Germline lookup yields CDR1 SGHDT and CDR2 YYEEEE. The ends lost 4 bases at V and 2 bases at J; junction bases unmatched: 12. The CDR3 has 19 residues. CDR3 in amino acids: CASSLSGTSGRALTYEQYF. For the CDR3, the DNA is TGTGCCAGCAGCCTATCTGGGACTAGCGGGAGGGCCTTAACCTACGAGCAGTACTTC.

The DNA of the CDR3 is TGTGCCAGTAGTATAGGCCAGACAACTAATGAAAAACTGTTTTTT. It yields the protein CASSIGQTTNEKLFF. V usage is TRBV19 and J usage is TRBJ1-4, with D uncertain. This CDR3 comprises 15 residues. The germline CDR1 and CDR2 sequences are LNHDA and SQIVND (reference sequence). Trimming cost V 1 base and J 0 bases, with 6 bases left between them.

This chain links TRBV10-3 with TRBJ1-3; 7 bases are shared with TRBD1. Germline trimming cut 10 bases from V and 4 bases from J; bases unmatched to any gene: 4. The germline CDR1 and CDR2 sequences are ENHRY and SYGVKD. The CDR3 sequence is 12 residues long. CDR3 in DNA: TGTGCCAACAGGGGTTCCGGAAACACCATATATTTT. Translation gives CANRGSGNTIYF.

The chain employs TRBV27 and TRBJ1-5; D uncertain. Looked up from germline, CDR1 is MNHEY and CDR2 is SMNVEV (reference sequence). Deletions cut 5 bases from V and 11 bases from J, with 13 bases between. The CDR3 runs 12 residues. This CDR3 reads CASSPGRGAQHF. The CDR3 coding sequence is TGTGCCAGCAGTCCCGGTCGGGGAGCCCAGCATTTT.

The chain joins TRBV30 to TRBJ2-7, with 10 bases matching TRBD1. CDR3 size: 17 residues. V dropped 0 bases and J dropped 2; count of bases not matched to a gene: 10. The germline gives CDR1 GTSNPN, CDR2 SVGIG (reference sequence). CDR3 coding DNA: TGTGCCTGGAGTGTATGGCTTCGGACAGGGGGTCCCTACGAGCAGTACTTC. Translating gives CAWSVWLRTGGPYEQYF.